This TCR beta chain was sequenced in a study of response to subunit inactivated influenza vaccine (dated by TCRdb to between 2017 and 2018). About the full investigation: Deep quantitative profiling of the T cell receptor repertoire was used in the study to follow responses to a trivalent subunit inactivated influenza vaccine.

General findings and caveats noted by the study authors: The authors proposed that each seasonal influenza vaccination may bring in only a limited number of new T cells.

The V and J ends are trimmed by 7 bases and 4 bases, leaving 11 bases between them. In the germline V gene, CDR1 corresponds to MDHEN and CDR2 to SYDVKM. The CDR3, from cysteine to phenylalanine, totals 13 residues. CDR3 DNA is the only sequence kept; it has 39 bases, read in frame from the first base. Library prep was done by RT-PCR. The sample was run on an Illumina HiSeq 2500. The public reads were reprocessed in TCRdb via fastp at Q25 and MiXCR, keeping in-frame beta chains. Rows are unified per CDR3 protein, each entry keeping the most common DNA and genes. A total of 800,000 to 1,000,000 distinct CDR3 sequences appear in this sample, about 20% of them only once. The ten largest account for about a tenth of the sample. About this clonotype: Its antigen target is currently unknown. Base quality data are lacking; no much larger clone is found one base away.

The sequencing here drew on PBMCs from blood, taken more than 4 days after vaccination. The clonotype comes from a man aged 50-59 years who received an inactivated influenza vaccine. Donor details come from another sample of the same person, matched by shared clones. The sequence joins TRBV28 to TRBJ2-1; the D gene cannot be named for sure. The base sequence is TGTGCCAGCACCAATCGAGGTTACAATGAGCAGTTCTTC. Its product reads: CASTNRGYNEQFF.